A single sample is the source of the 29 T cell receptor beta chains below, sequenced in a study of cytomegalovirus exposure and HLA in healthy donors. The study ran its PCR with 60 Vbeta and 13 Jbeta primers. Method: immunoSEQ multiplex PCR; TCRdb's copy keeps in-frame clones and lacks some. The table has tens of thousands of clones, about 75% seen once. The sequenced sample was PBMCs. The receptors come from a man aged 25-40 years in good health and CMV-seropositive.

Note on this clone: Given the absence of the conserved phenylalanine or tryptophan at the CDR3 end, a read error is likely. The V call is TRBV5-4, the J call TRBJ2-3; 13 positions agree with TRBD2. This CDR3 comprises 17 residues. Per the germline V gene, CDR1 is SGHNT and CDR2 is YYREEE (reference sequence). The V and J ends lost 0 bases and 1 base, in that order; junction bases with no gene match: 2. The CDR3 DNA is TGTGCCAGCAGCTTGGGGGGGACTAGCGGGGGCACAGATACGCAGTATTCT. It is translated as CASSLGGTSGGTDTQYS.

The rearrangement joins TRBV5-1 to TRBJ1-1; 7 nucleotides match TRBD1. With 5 bases clipped from V and 1 base from J, the junction kept 8 bases outside the gene matches. The CDR3 extends over 15 amino acids. CDR1 SGHRS and CDR2 YFSETQ come from the germline V gene. The DNA for the CDR3 is TGCGCCAGCAGTGATGGGACAGTCCCGAACACTGAAGCTTTCTTT. It codes for CASSDGTVPNTEAFF.

V and J are TRBV5-4 and TRBJ2-1, with TRBD1 matching over 8 bases. This CDR3 has 15 amino acids. Germline CDR1 and CDR2: SGHNT and YYREEE (reference sequence). Trimming cost V 5 bases and J 2 bases; bases outside gene matches: 6. CDR3: CASREDRGAYNEQFF. CDR3 bases: TGTGCCAGCAGAGAAGACAGGGGCGCCTACAATGAGCAGTTCTTC. Looking up the rest from reference TRBV5-4 and TRBJ2-1 gives the full variable domain: ETGVTQSPTHLIKTRGQQVTLRCSSQSGHNTVSWYQQALGQGPQFIFQYYREEENGRGNFPPRFSGLQFPNYSSELNVNALELDDSALYLCASREDRGAYNEQFFGPGTRLTVL.

The gene calls are TRBV2 and TRBJ1-2; TRBD1 agrees at 7 bases. Germline V gene sequence: CDR1 SNHLY, CDR2 FYNNEI. This CDR3 is built from 17 residues. V dropped 0 bases and J dropped 9; count of bases not matched to a gene: 16. The CDR3 loop is CASSEAYRQGWRGSYTF. CDR3 DNA: TGTGCCAGCAGTGAAGCCTACCGACAGGGCTGGCGTGGGAGCTACACCTTC.

This rearrangement joins TRBV6-1 to TRBJ1-2, with D perhaps matching TRBD1 (5 bases). The V gene's germline CDR1 is MNHNS and CDR2 SASEGT. The CDR3 sequence is 16 residues long. Deletions cut 2 bases from V and 3 bases from J, with 16 bases between. In nucleotides, the CDR3 is TGTGCCAGCAGTGAATCGCTCGGACAAACATACTATGGCTACACCTTC. Protein product: CASSESLGQTYYGYTF.

This chain uses TRBV5-8 with TRBJ1-1; perhaps TRBD1 as D (5 bases). Germline V CDR1 and CDR2: SGHTS, YDEGEE. V lost 2 bases, J lost 8 bases, and 13 bases lay in between. The CDR3 spans 13 residues. The CDR3 here is CASSLTWQGEAFF. The CDR3 region has the DNA TGTGCCAGCAGCTTAACCTGGCAGGGAGAAGCTTTCTTT.

This chain links TRBV11-3 with TRBJ2-1; 7 bases fit TRBD1. V shed 1 base, J shed 3 bases, and the junction held 6 bases outside the gene matches. The germline V gene encodes CDR1 SGHNT and CDR2 YENEEA. This CDR3 region has 16 residues. This CDR3 is CASSLAGTEIYNEQFF. DNA of the CDR3: TGTGCCAGCAGCTTAGCCGGGACAGAGATCTACAATGAGCAGTTCTTC.

This chain joins TRBV15 and TRBJ2-2; a possible D gene is TRBD2 (5 bases). Trimming pared 5 bases from V and 1 base from J, leaving 14 bases between. This CDR3 comprises 16 residues. The germline V gene encodes CDR1 LNHNV and CDR2 YYDKDF (reference sequence). The CDR3 DNA follows: TGTGCCACCAGCGGCCGGGGTGCAGAGAACACCGGGGAGCTGTTTTTT. This gives the protein CATSGRGAENTGELFF. Full variable domain (remainder filled in from reference TRBV15 and TRBJ2-2): DAMVIQNPRYQVTQFGKPVTLSCSQTLNHNVMYWYQQKSSQAPKLLFHYYDKDFNNEADTPDNFQSRRPNTSFCFLDIRSPGLGDTAMYLCATSGRGAENTGELFFGEGSRLTVL.

The rearrangement links TRBV5-6 to TRBJ2-2, with TRBD1 identical over 10 bases. The CDR3 contains 13 residues. CDR1 and CDR2 from the germline V gene are SGHDT and YYEEEE. V lost 0 bases and J lost 15; bases outside the gene matches: 5. CDR3 nucleotides: TGTGCCAGCAGCTTGGTCTGGGACAGGGGATTGTTTTTT. This gives the protein CASSLVWDRGLFF.

CDR3 sequence: CASSATIFGGEETQYF. The CDR3 bases are TGTGCCAGCAGCGCGACCATCTTCGGGGGAGAAGAGACCCAGTACTTC. V is TRBV2 and J is TRBJ2-5, with a possible D match to TRBD2 (6 bases). V was trimmed by 6 bases and J by 3 bases, leaving 20 bases between them. The CDR3 spans 16 residues. CDR1 and CDR2 (germline): SNHLY, FYNNEI.

V gene TRBV6-8 combines with J gene TRBJ2-3; the D gene is possibly TRBD2 (5 bases). The CDR3 consists of 14 residues. Germline CDR1 reads MNHGY; CDR2 reads SAAAGT. Between the trimmed V and J ends, which lost 10 bases and 4 bases, there was a span of 18 bases. The CDR3 sequence is CATRSGDGADTQYF. Written as DNA, the CDR3 is TGTGCCACCAGAAGCGGTGACGGGGCAGATACGCAGTATTTT.

This clone was counted between two and nine times. The V call is TRBV27, the J call TRBJ2-1; D gene unclear. The V gene's germline CDR1 is MNHEY and CDR2 SMNVEV (reference sequence). The CDR3 has 16 residues. Trimming left V 3 bases short and J 3 bases short, with 15 bases between. The CDR3 sequence is CASSLPAARGYNEQFF. The CDR3 nucleotides are TGTGCCAGCAGTTTGCCGGCAGCCCGCGGCTACAATGAGCAGTTCTTC.

The J gene is TRBJ2-7, the V gene TRBV5-1; perhaps TRBD2 as D (6 bases). V was shortened by 0 bases and J by 2 bases, with 9 bases between the two germline ends. CDR1 and CDR2 (germline): SGHRS, YFSETQ. This CDR3 is built from 14 residues. CDR3 coding DNA: TGCGCCAGCAGCTTGGGGGAGGAGACCTACGAGCAGTACTTC. Its translation is CASSLGEETYEQYF. The full variable domain, in which reference TRBV5-1 and TRBJ2-7 provide the parts outside the CDR3, is KAGVTQTPRYLIKTRGQQVTLSCSPISGHRSVSWYQQTPGQGLQFLFEYFSETQRNKGNFPGRFSGRQFSNSRSEMNVSTLELGDSALYLCASSLGEETYEQYFGPGTRLTVT.

The chain joins TRBV15 to TRBJ2-5, with 8 bases lining up with TRBD1. The last part of the DNA fits TRBJ2-7 better; the J call may be wrong. This CDR3 contains 16 residues. Germline assignment: CDR1 LNHNV and CDR2 YYDKDF (reference sequence). The CDR3 DNA sequence: TGTGCCACCAGCAGAGAAACAGGGGGGCACTCCTACGAGCAGTACTTC. Translating it yields CATSRETGGHSYEQYF.

This clone was counted a single time. The rearrangement joins TRBV5-6 to TRBJ2-3; TRBD2 aligns across 9 bases. Per germline, CDR1 SGHDT and CDR2 YYEEEE. J gave up 3 bases and V 0 bases, and 8 bases lay outside the gene matches. The CDR3 runs 17 residues. Here the CDR3 reads CASSLALTGLATDTQYF. In nucleotides, the CDR3 is TGTGCCAGCAGCTTGGCCTTAACCGGACTAGCGACAGATACGCAGTATTTT.

This sequence joins TRBV7-6 and TRBJ1-1, with a weak D call TRBD1 (5 bases). With 1 base removed from V and 4 bases from J, the gap between germline ends came to 13 bases. In germline, CDR1 is SGHVS, CDR2 FNYEAQ. The CDR3 totals 15 residues. The CDR3 nucleotides read TGTGCCAGCAGCTTAGTGGTAGACAGTTCCACTGAAGCTTTCTTT. Its translation is CASSLVVDSSTEAFF.

This clone was counted a few times. The DNA of the CDR3 is TGTGCCAGCAGCAAAAGCGGGGGCGCCGACGGGGAGACCCAGTACTTC. Translated, it gives CASSKSGGADGETQYF. The chain uses TRBV7-2 and TRBJ2-5, with 8 bases that match TRBD2. Germline lookup yields CDR1 SGHTA and CDR2 FQGNSA. The V gene end was trimmed by 5 bases and the J gene end by 5 bases; junction bases not matched to a gene: 13. CDR3 length equals 16 residues.

The CDR3 coding sequence is TGCGCCAGCAGCCGCCACAGCTTGGTTTATGGCTACACCTTC. As protein: CASSRHSLVYGYTF. The rearrangement uses TRBV4-1 and TRBJ1-2; D call uncertain. Germline lookup yields CDR1 MGHRA and CDR2 YSYEKL. The CDR3 is 14 residues long. V dropped 4 bases and J dropped 5 bases, with 14 bases sitting between them.

This clone was seen a handful of times. V is TRBV5-4 and J is TRBJ1-1, with D hard to call. V lost 0 bases, J lost 4 bases, and 7 bases lay in between. The germline V gene has CDR1 SGHNT and CDR2 YYREEE (reference sequence). This CDR3 spans 13 amino acids. The CDR3 loop reads CASSLGGSTEAFF. The CDR3 nucleotides read TGTGCCAGCAGCTTGGGCGGGAGCACTGAAGCTTTCTTT.

Only one count was recorded for this clone. CDR3 protein: CASSLGGEDIQYF. DNA of the CDR3: TGTGCCAGCAGCTTAGGAGGGGAGGACATTCAGTACTTC. This chain connects TRBV7-6 to TRBJ2-4; a weak D match, TRBD2 (6 bases). Trimming stripped 1 base from V and 8 bases from J, with 9 bases between. The length of the CDR3 is 13 residues. Germline V gives CDR1 SGHVS, CDR2 FNYEAQ.

The V and J genes are TRBV5-1 and TRBJ2-3; maybe TRBD1 (6 bases). Trimming removed 1 base at V and 6 bases at J, with 6 bases between. There are 12 residues in the CDR3. Germline loops: CDR1 SGHRS, CDR2 YFSETQ. CDR3 DNA sequence: TGCGCCAGCAGCTTGACAGGGGATACGCAGTATTTT. The encoded protein is CASSLTGDTQYF.

In this sample, this clone turned up once. The gene calls are TRBV18 and TRBJ2-5, with D possibly TRBD1 on 6 matching bases. The CDR3 is made up of 16 amino acids. Germline V gene data show CDR1 as KGHSH and CDR2 as LQKENI. The ends were cut back, 2 bases at V and 5 bases at J, with 18 bases in the middle. CDR3 loop: CASSPVLVGGTETQYF. CDR3 sequence (DNA): TGTGCCAGCTCACCAGTCTTAGTAGGGGGAACGGAGACCCAGTACTTC.

CDR3 nucleotide sequence: TGTGCCAGCAGCTTAGGGGACAGGGGCACCGGGGAGCTGTTTTTT. Amino acid sequence: CASSLGDRGTGELFF. The V gene is TRBV13, the J gene TRBJ2-2, with TRBD1 matching over 9 bases. Germline V gene data show CDR1 as PRHDT and CDR2 as FYEKMQ (reference sequence). The CDR3 has 15 residues. V trimming: 0 bases; J trimming: 4 bases; junction bases outside the gene matches: 0.

The chain carries TRBV30 and TRBJ1-3, with D perhaps matching TRBD1 (6 bases). CDR1 and CDR2 (germline): GTSNPN, SVGIG (reference sequence). The CDR3 contains 15 residues. V was clipped by 0 bases and J by 0 bases, with 9 bases between them. CDR3 nucleotide sequence: TGTGCCTGGAGTGTACAGGGTTACTCTGGAAACACCATATATTTT. Protein sequence: CAWSVQGYSGNTIYF.

The chain has TRBV7-2 and TRBJ1-4, with D possibly being TRBD1 (5 bases). Germline loops: CDR1 SGHTA, CDR2 FQGNSA. V was shortened by 6 bases and J by 8 bases, with 19 bases between the two germline ends. CDR3 length: 15 residues. CDR3 nucleotide sequence: TGTGCCAGCAGTCTGTCGGGACTCGGGGCGGAAAAACTGTTTTTT. Protein sequence: CASSLSGLGAEKLFF.

This chain uses TRBV9 with TRBJ1-5; no reliable D call. Germline V lookup: CDR1 SGDLS, CDR2 YYNGEE. The CDR3 is 13 residues long. Trimming cost V 3 bases and J 3 bases, with 7 bases left between them. The CDR3 DNA is TGTGCCAGCAGCGACAGTCCCAATCAGCCCCAGCATTTT. Protein sequence: CASSDSPNQPQHF.

The chain carries TRBV5-6 and TRBJ2-5; 8 nucleotides line up with TRBD2. The V segment lost 6 bases and the J segment 5 bases; nucleotides outside the gene matches: 12. Germline V CDR1 and CDR2: SGHDT, YYEEEE. CDR3 length: 15 residues. The DNA of the CDR3 is TGTGCCAGCAAACCGACGGGGGGGGGCCGGGAGACCCAGTACTTC. It encodes CASKPTGGGRETQYF.

The chain links TRBV28 to TRBJ1-1, with a tentative D call TRBD1 (6 bases). CDR3 length: 13 amino acids. Germline CDR1 and CDR2: MDHEN and SYDVKM. V was clipped by 10 bases and J by 0 bases, with 12 bases between them. CDR3: CATRDKVNTEAFF. The DNA for the CDR3 is TGTGCCACCCGGGACAAGGTGAACACTGAAGCTTTCTTT.

The chain carries TRBV19 and TRBJ1-2; 7 bases line up with TRBD1. Looked up from germline, CDR1 is LNHDA and CDR2 is SQIVND (reference sequence). V trimming: 1 base; J trimming: 7 bases; junction bases outside the gene matches: 9. This CDR3 spans 15 amino acids. Written as DNA, the CDR3 is TGTGCCAGTAGTATAGGCGGGACAGATGTTCTTGGCTACACCTTC. This translates into CASSIGGTDVLGYTF.